A single sample gave rise to the 21 T cell receptor beta chains below, sequenced in a study of blood T cell repertoires in COVID-19. The table came from immunoSEQ multiplex PCR; TCRdb's copy has only in-frame clones and leaves some out. The table records about 120,000 clones, roughly 79% of them present only once. The sequenced material came from peripheral blood. The receptors stem from a human donor in a cohort sampled during active COVID-19.

J is TRBJ2-5 and V is TRBV5-1; TRBD1 matches 8 bases. This CDR3 spans 14 amino acids. The germline CDR1 and CDR2 sequences are SGHRS and YFSETQ. Trimming took 0 bases from V and 2 from J; bases not matched to a gene: 0. This CDR3 is CASSLDRGQETQYF. The CDR3, as DNA: TGCGCCAGCAGCTTGGACAGGGGGCAAGAGACCCAGTACTTC.

The rearrangement uses TRBV9 and TRBJ2-5, with a weak D call TRBD2 (7 bases). CDR3 size: 15 residues. From germline, CDR1 is SGDLS and CDR2 YYNGEE. V lost 6 bases, J lost 2 bases, and 17 bases lay in between. The CDR3 sequence: CASTQGSGVQETQYF. The CDR3 DNA reads as TGTGCCAGCACCCAGGGGAGCGGGGTACAAGAGACCCAGTACTTC.

This chain links TRBV20-1 with TRBJ2-7, with 7 bases lining up with TRBD2. This CDR3 spans 11 amino acids. Germline V gene lookup returns CDR1 DFQATT and CDR2 SNEGSKA (reference sequence). With V trimmed by 6 bases and J by 5 bases, 4 bases remained unmatched. The CDR3, as DNA: TGCAGTGCCGGGAGGCGTAACGAGCAGTACTTC. As protein: CSAGRRNEQYF.

The chain has TRBV7-8 and TRBJ2-7; 8 bases fit TRBD1. The J segment lost 4 bases and the V segment lost 4 bases, leaving 15 bases of the junction unmatched. The CDR3 runs 17 residues. CDR1 SGHVS and CDR2 FQNEAQ come from the germline V gene. The DNA of the CDR3 is TGTGCCAGCAGCTCCTACCGGGGAGGACAGGGACGATACGAGCAGTACTTC. Translation gives CASSSYRGGQGRYEQYF.

This chain uses TRBV6-2 or TRBV6-3 with TRBJ2-7; D unclear. V was pared by 4 bases and J by 6 bases, with 10 bases between. CDR1 MNHEY and CDR2 SVGEGT come from the germline V gene. The CDR3 covers 12 residues. The CDR3 region is CASSSAVLEQYF. CDR3 nucleotide sequence: TGTGCCAGCAGTTCGGCGGTACTCGAGCAGTACTTC.

This clone was seen a few times. The chain combines TRBV7-2 with TRBJ1-6; 10 nucleotides agree with TRBD1. Germline CDR1 SGHTA, CDR2 FQGNSA. This CDR3 contains 15 residues. V lost 4 bases to trimming and J lost 19 bases; unmatched junction nucleotides: 16. In DNA form, the CDR3 reads TGTGCCAGCAGCTCCTCTAGTGGGCCGGGACAGGGGAGTCACTTT. Translation gives CASSSSSGPGQGSHF.

This chain joins TRBV15 and TRBJ2-2; D gene unclear. Trimming took off 3 bases at V and 5 bases at J, with 10 bases between the two ends. CDR3 length: 14 residues. CDR1 LNHNV and CDR2 YYDKDF come from the germline V gene (reference sequence). The CDR3 reads CATSSNAGTGELFF. The CDR3 nucleotides are TGTGCCACCAGCAGTAACGCCGGGACCGGGGAGCTGTTTTTT.

The CDR3 loop is CASSTGTGGVDEQFF. CDR3 DNA sequence: TGTGCCAGCAGCACCGGGACAGGGGGTGTTGATGAGCAGTTCTTC. The V and J genes are TRBV7-2 and TRBJ2-1; the match to TRBD1 covers 11 bases. With V trimmed by 5 bases and J by 8 bases, 8 bases remained unmatched. CDR1 is SGHTA and CDR2 is FQGNSA in the germline V gene. This CDR3 comprises 15 residues.

The gene calls are TRBV4-3 and TRBJ2-5, with D perhaps matching TRBD1 (5 bases). The CDR3 has 18 amino acids. Germline CDR1 and CDR2: LGHNA and YSLEER. Trimming took 0 bases from V and 0 from J, leaving 17 bases between them. Here the CDR3 reads CASSQDIPGRANQETQYF. In nucleotides, the CDR3 is TGCGCCAGCAGCCAAGATATACCGGGCAGGGCGAACCAAGAGACCCAGTACTTC.

This chain joins TRBV28 and TRBJ2-1, with 8 bases matching TRBD1. Trimming cost V 2 bases and J 0 bases; bases outside gene matches: 12. The CDR3 is 19 amino acids. Looked up from germline, CDR1 is MDHEN and CDR2 is SYDVKM. This chain's CDR3 is CASSLNGWGDRLSYNEQFF. CDR3 coding DNA: TGTGCCAGCAGTTTAAACGGTTGGGGGGACAGGCTCTCCTACAATGAGCAGTTCTTC.

The rearrangement joins TRBV5-1 to TRBJ2-3; 11 bases match TRBD2. The germline CDR1 and CDR2 sequences are SGHRS and YFSETQ. The CDR3 runs 16 residues. J was trimmed by 1 base and V by 4 bases; bases with no gene match: 5. In DNA, the CDR3 is TGCGCCAGCAGCGTACCGGGACTAGCGGGCACAGATACGCAGTATTTT. Protein sequence: CASSVPGLAGTDTQYF.

This sequence joins TRBV7-2 and TRBJ2-7; the match to TRBD1 covers 7 bases. The length of the CDR3 is 15 residues. J gave up 6 bases and V 5 bases, and 13 bases lay outside the gene matches. The V gene's germline CDR1 is SGHTA and CDR2 FQGNSA. CDR3 amino acids: CASSPQGQRGPEQYF. The CDR3 DNA follows: TGTGCCAGCAGCCCCCAGGGACAGCGTGGGCCCGAGCAGTACTTC.

Written as DNA, the CDR3 is TGTGCCAGCAGTCTCAGCGGGGGTTACAATGAGCAGTTCTTC. Protein: CASSLSGGYNEQFF. The V gene is TRBV6-5, the J gene TRBJ2-1; 8 bases map to TRBD2. This CDR3 has 14 amino acids. The V segment lost 5 bases and the J segment 4 bases; nucleotides outside the gene matches: 4. In germline, CDR1 is MNHEY, CDR2 SVGAGI.

CDR3 nucleotide sequence: TGTGCCAGCAGTGACCCGACAGGGGGTGGCTACACCTTC. Translated: CASSDPTGGGYTF. The rearrangement joins TRBV6-6 to TRBJ1-2; the match to TRBD1 covers 9 bases. The CDR3 extends over 13 amino acids. The J segment lost 7 bases and the V segment lost 5 bases, leaving 5 bases of the junction unmatched. Germline CDR1 is MNHNY and CDR2 is SVGAGI (reference sequence).

The chain uses TRBV5-6 and TRBJ2-1; 10 positions agree with TRBD2. There are 15 residues in the CDR3. The V and J ends lost 7 bases and 4 bases, in that order; junction bases with no gene match: 8. The germline V gene encodes CDR1 SGHDT and CDR2 YYEEEE. Here the CDR3 reads CASFFVSGGYNEQFF. The CDR3 bases are TGTGCCAGCTTTTTTGTTAGCGGGGGGTACAATGAGCAGTTCTTC.

This chain joins TRBV30 and TRBJ1-4; the D is unclear. There are 16 residues in the CDR3. Looked up from germline, CDR1 is GTSNPN and CDR2 is SVGIG (reference sequence). V lost 1 base and J 4 bases, leaving 16 bases between the germline ends. CDR3 nucleotides: TGTGCCTGGAGTGCGGGTGGAAACTACCTTAATGAAAAACTGTTTTTT. Translating it yields CAWSAGGNYLNEKLFF.

This clone was counted once. The sample carries other DNA sequences with the same CDR3. The V call is TRBV9, the J call TRBJ2-2; 10 bases are shared with TRBD2. With 0 bases clipped from V and 2 bases from J, the junction kept 1 base outside the gene matches. Germline V lookup: CDR1 SGDLS, CDR2 YYNGEE. The CDR3 loop spans 16 amino acids. The CDR3 DNA follows: TGTGCCAGCAGCGTAGTAGCGGGGGGAAACACCGGGGAGCTGTTTTTT. Its protein product is CASSVVAGGNTGELFF.

The chain carries TRBV28 and TRBJ1-3; 7 bases are a match to TRBD1. V gave up 1 base and J gave up 12 bases; unmatched junction bases: 3. From germline, CDR1 is MDHEN and CDR2 SYDVKM. The CDR3 length is 12 residues. The CDR3 DNA is TGTGCCAGCAGTTTATTACAGGGGTTCATATATTTT. This gives the protein CASSLLQGFIYF.

The chain combines TRBV2 with TRBJ2-5, with 11 nucleotides matching TRBD2. V lost 5 bases and J lost 2; bases outside the gene matches: 4. The CDR3 has 15 amino acids. CDR1 SNHLY and CDR2 FYNNEI come from the germline V gene. CDR3: CASSPGTSGQETQYF. The CDR3, as DNA: TGTGCCAGCAGTCCTGGGACTAGCGGACAAGAGACCCAGTACTTC.

This clone appeared a few times. The chain couples TRBV7-9 to TRBJ2-7, with unresolved D. This CDR3 has 13 residues. Between the trimmed V and J ends, which lost 5 bases and 1 base, there was a span of 9 bases. The germline V gene encodes CDR1 SEHNR and CDR2 FQNEAQ (reference sequence). The CDR3 sequence is CASSRQDSYEQYF. CDR3 coding DNA: TGTGCCAGCAGCCGTCAGGATTCCTACGAGCAGTACTTC.

This chain links TRBV11-2 with TRBJ1-1; 7 nucleotides align to TRBD1. Trimming at V came to 1 base and at J to 3 bases, leaving 8 bases not matched to a gene. This CDR3 has 16 amino acids. Germline CDR1 and CDR2: SGHAT and FQNNGV. The CDR3 bases are TGTGCCAGCAGCTTAGTGACAGGGTTTTTGGACACTGAAGCTTTCTTT. Translation gives CASSLVTGFLDTEAFF.